The rows below give T cell receptor beta chains drawn from one sample of a study of cytomegalovirus exposure and HLA in healthy donors. Produced via immunoSEQ multiplex PCR; TCRdb's table is partial and in-frame only. The sample includes roughly 260,000 clones, about 83% seen only once; the top ten take about 3%. Input material: PBMCs. These TCRs come from a man aged 18-30 years in good health and CMV-seronegative. CDR3s include the opening cysteine and the closing phenylalanine or tryptophan. The order of the fields is clone size, J gene, V gene, D gene, CDR3 DNA, CDR3 protein. D genes are given only for firm matches. For some rows the clone size is stated as once, few or many, or as a class when expanded; others skip it.

size: .; J: TRBJ2-5; V: TRBV7-8; D: TRBD2; DNA: TGTGCCAGCAGCTTTCGGGCGGGGGGCTTCCAAGAGACCCAGTACTTC; CDR3: CASSFRAGGFQETQYF
size: .; J: TRBJ1-5; V: TRBV27; D: .; DNA: TGTGCCAGCAGTGACGGGGCGGGGTTCAATCAGCCCCAGCATTTT; CDR3: CASSDGAGFNQPQHF
size: .; J: TRBJ2-4; V: TRBV19; D: .; DNA: TGTGCCAGTAGTATAGGGGGAGTGAGGCTAGCCAAAAACATTCAGTACTTC; CDR3: CASSIGGVRLAKNIQYF
size: .; J: TRBJ2-1; V: TRBV7-2; D: .; DNA: TGTGCCAGCAGCTTAGGGACTCCCTCCTACAATGAGCAGTTCTTC; CDR3: CASSLGTPSYNEQFF
size: .; J: TRBJ2-1; V: TRBV2; D: .; DNA: TGTGCCAGCAGCAGGGGTTACGAGCAGTTCTTC; CDR3: CASSRGYEQFF
size: .; J: TRBJ2-7; V: TRBV4-3; D: TRBD1; DNA: TGCGCCAGCAGCCAGGCCGGGACAGGGGCCTACGAGCAGTACTTC; CDR3: CASSQAGTGAYEQYF
size: once; J: TRBJ1-5; V: TRBV10-3; D: .; DNA: TGTGCCATCAGCAGTGTAGTAGGAAGAGGGGGTAGCAATCAGCCCCAGCATTTT; CDR3: CAISSVVGRGGSNQPQHF
size: .; J: TRBJ2-2; V: TRBV7-9; D: TRBD2; DNA: TGTGCCAGCAGCGCCACCCTAGCGGGGGCTTACACCGGGGAGCTGTTTTTT; CDR3: CASSATLAGAYTGELFF
size: .; J: TRBJ1-5; V: TRBV28; D: .; DNA: TGTGCCAGCAGTAATAGGGGCTCAGGGAGGTATCAGCCCCAGCATTTT; CDR3: CASSNRGSGRYQPQHF
size: .; J: TRBJ1-4; V: TRBV7-2; D: .; DNA: TGTGCCAGCAGCCTTTTGGGAGGGCCCTCCCCCGGAAAACTGTTTTTT; CDR3: CASSLLGGPSPGKLFF
size: .; J: TRBJ1-2; V: TRBV5-1; D: .; DNA: TGCGCCAGCAGCTTGGGTTCAGGGGTCTATGGCTACACCTTC; CDR3: CASSLGSGVYGYTF
size: .; J: TRBJ1-4; V: TRBV6-5; D: .; DNA: TGTGCCAGCAGTTCCGGAGGGGATGACGAAAAACTGTTTTTT; CDR3: CASSSGGDDEKLFF
size: .; J: TRBJ2-3; V: TRBV29-1; D: TRBD1; DNA: TGCAGCGTTGAAACCAACAGGGGGAACACAGATACGCAGTATTTT; CDR3: CSVETNRGNTDTQYF
size: few; J: TRBJ2-7; V: TRBV7-9; D: TRBD1; DNA: TGTGCCAGCAGCTTAGACAGGGGGCTCTACGAGCAGTACTTC; CDR3: CASSLDRGLYEQYF
size: few; J: TRBJ2-7; V: TRBV7-2; D: .; DNA: TGTGCCAGCAGCACAGGGGGGGTTGGGATTTACGAGCAGTACTTC; CDR3: CASSTGGVGIYEQYF
size: .; J: TRBJ2-6; V: TRBV4-2; D: TRBD1; DNA: TGTGCCAGCAGCCAAGCCCTTAACAGGGGGGCGGGGGCCAACGTCCTGACTTTC; CDR3: CASSQALNRGAGANVLTF
size: .; J: TRBJ2-1; V: TRBV10-2; D: TRBD2; DNA: TGCGCCAGCAGGCGGGAGGCCACCTCCTACAATGAGCAGTTCTTC; CDR3: CASRREATSYNEQFF
size: .; J: TRBJ1-1; V: TRBV7-2; D: TRBD1; DNA: TGTGCCAGCAGCACGACAGGGTACACTGAAGCTTTCTTT; CDR3: CASSTTGYTEAFF
size: .; J: TRBJ2-2; V: TRBV7-9; D: TRBD1; DNA: TGTGCCAGCGAACCGGGACAGGAGATCACCGGGGAGCTGTTTTTT; CDR3: CASEPGQEITGELFF
size: .; J: TRBJ2-2; V: TRBV15; D: .; DNA: TGTGCCACCAGCAGAGATCGGGTGATGGGAGAAAGGACCGGGGAGCTGTTTTTT; CDR3: CATSRDRVMGERTGELFF
size: .; J: TRBJ1-2; V: TRBV29-1; D: .; DNA: TGCAGCGCTGGGGACACAACGGACTATGGCTACACCTTC; CDR3: CSAGDTTDYGYTF
size: .; J: TRBJ2-7; V: TRBV1; D: .; DNA: TGCACCGGGGCCGACGGACTAGCGGGGATAACCTACGAGCAGTACTTC; CDR3: CTGADGLAGITYEQYF
size: .; J: TRBJ1-6; V: TRBV7-9; D: .; DNA: TGTGCCAGCAGCTTAGCGTCGGGCAGGGAGGGTTCACCCCTCCACTTT; CDR3: CASSLASGREGSPLHF
size: .; J: TRBJ2-7; V: TRBV11-2; D: TRBD1; DNA: TGTGCCAGCAGCGAAGGGACAGGGAGCTACGAGCAGTACTTC; CDR3: CASSEGTGSYEQYF
size: .; J: TRBJ1-1; V: TRBV30; D: .; DNA: TGTGCCTGGAGTGTATGGCAGGAAGCTTTCTTT; CDR3: CAWSVWQEAFF
size: .; J: TRBJ1-3; V: TRBV27; D: TRBD1; DNA: TGTGCCAGCAGTTCCCTGGGACAGGGGTCCACCATATATTTT; CDR3: CASSSLGQGSTIYF
size: .; J: TRBJ2-7; V: TRBV4-1; D: .; DNA: TGCGCCAGCAGCCAAGATTTAAGCCGATCGAGCGGTATCTCCTACGAGCAGTACTTC; CDR3: CASSQDLSRSSGISYEQYF
size: .; J: TRBJ1-6; V: TRBV4-1; D: TRBD1; DNA: TGCGCCAGCAGCCAAGATATCTGGGTGCGGGACAGACCCCTCCACTTT; CDR3: CASSQDIWVRDRPLHF
size: .; J: TRBJ2-1; V: TRBV30; D: .; DNA: TGTGCCTGGAGTTCTAAGCGGGCCTACAATGAGCAGTTCTTC; CDR3: CAWSSKRAYNEQFF
size: .; J: TRBJ2-3; V: TRBV9; D: .; DNA: TGTGCCAGCAGCGGAACAAGCACAGATACGCAGTATTTT; CDR3: CASSGTSTDTQYF
size: .; J: TRBJ2-3; V: TRBV9; D: TRBD2; DNA: TGTGCCAGCAGCGCGGGACTAGCGGCTAGCACAGATACGCAGTATTTT; CDR3: CASSAGLAASTDTQYF
size: few; J: TRBJ1-1; V: TRBV29-1; D: .; DNA: TGCAGCGTTGGGCGAGGGTGGGGTATGAACACTGAAGCTTTCTTT; CDR3: CSVGRGWGMNTEAFF
size: .; J: TRBJ2-2; V: TRBV19; D: TRBD1; DNA: TGTGCCAGTAGTATCGGGGTCGGGACAGGCTTGTATCTGTTTTTT; CDR3: CASSIGVGTGLYLFF
size: .; J: TRBJ1-1; V: TRBV6-5; D: .; DNA: TGTGCCAGCAGGGGACCGGGACAACGAAACACTGAAGCTTTCTTT; CDR3: CASRGPGQRNTEAFF
size: .; J: TRBJ2-1; V: TRBV5-1; D: TRBD2; DNA: TGCGCCAGCAGCTTGGTAGGGGGACTAGCTGGCAATGAGCAGTTCTTC; CDR3: CASSLVGGLAGNEQFF
size: .; J: TRBJ2-2; V: TRBV11-3; D: .; DNA: TGTGCCAGCAGCTTAGCCCTTACAGGGTACACCGGGGAGCTGTTTTTT; CDR3: CASSLALTGYTGELFF
size: .; J: TRBJ1-2; V: TRBV4-1; D: .; DNA: TGCGCCAGCAGCCAAGTATCGAGTAACTATGGCTACACCTTC; CDR3: CASSQVSSNYGYTF
size: once; J: TRBJ2-1; V: TRBV30; D: .; DNA: TGTGCCTGCCTAAAAGTACGCGGCGAGCAGTTCTTC; CDR3: CACLKVRGEQFF
size: .; J: TRBJ2-7; V: TRBV2; D: TRBD1; DNA: TGTGCCAGCAGACCCGACAGGACAGGGCCCGAGCAGTACTTC; CDR3: CASRPDRTGPEQYF
size: once; J: TRBJ2-3; V: TRBV5-6; D: TRBD1; DNA: TGTGCCAGCAGCCCCCGACAGGGGAAAAACACAGATACGCAGTATTTT; CDR3: CASSPRQGKNTDTQYF
size: .; J: TRBJ2-1; V: TRBV7-2; D: .; DNA: TGTGCCAGCAGCTTAGATCCCAGTGGCGGCACGTTCTTC; CDR3: CASSLDPSGGTFF
size: .; J: TRBJ2-4; V: TRBV28; D: .; DNA: TGTGCCAGCAGCCCCGGAGATTTAGCCAAAAACATTCAGTACTTC; CDR3: CASSPGDLAKNIQYF
size: .; J: TRBJ2-1; V: TRBV4-1; D: TRBD2; DNA: TGCGCCAGCAGCCAAGAGCGGAGCGGGGTAGGCAATGAGCAGTTCTTC; CDR3: CASSQERSGVGNEQFF
size: .; J: TRBJ1-2; V: TRBV18; D: TRBD1; DNA: TGTGCCAGCCATCCAGGGGGCCTCAAAACCTATGGCTACACCTTC; CDR3: CASHPGGLKTYGYTF
size: .; J: TRBJ1-5; V: TRBV2; D: .; DNA: TGTGCCAGCAGGGAGAGGGCTGACCAGCCCCAGCATTTT; CDR3: CASRERADQPQHF
size: .; J: TRBJ1-5; V: TRBV10-3; D: TRBD1; DNA: TGTGCCATCAGGAATTCGACAGGGGGGAATCAGCCCCAGCATTTT; CDR3: CAIRNSTGGNQPQHF
size: few; J: TRBJ1-2; V: TRBV7-9; D: .; DNA: TGTGCCAGCAGCGGCGTGAGGTATGGCTACACCTTC; CDR3: CASSGVRYGYTF
size: .; J: TRBJ2-1; V: TRBV10-1; D: TRBD2; DNA: TGCGCCAATTTACTAGCGGGAGATGGGTCCTACAATGAGCAGTTCTTC; CDR3: CANLLAGDGSYNEQFF
size: .; J: TRBJ1-1; V: TRBV5-1; D: .; DNA: TGCGCCAGCAGCGGCGGGAAGGAAGCTTTCTTT; CDR3: CASSGGKEAFF
size: .; J: TRBJ1-4; V: TRBV4-2; D: .; DNA: TGTGCCAGCACCTCCAGTACATCGGGGACTAATGAAAAACTGTTTTTT; CDR3: CASTSSTSGTNEKLFF
size: few; J: TRBJ2-2; V: TRBV5-4; D: TRBD2; DNA: TGTGCCAGCAGCTTGGCTAGCGGGAGAAACACCGGGGAGCTGTTTTTT; CDR3: CASSLASGRNTGELFF
size: few; J: TRBJ2-7; V: TRBV15; D: .; DNA: TGTGCCACCAGCAGAGAGTCAGTAGCGGACCTCTCCTACGAGCAGTACTTC; CDR3: CATSRESVADLSYEQYF
size: .; J: TRBJ2-3; V: TRBV25-1; D: TRBD2; DNA: TGTGCCAGCAGAAAAGATAGCGGGAGGGCCTTAGATACGCAGTATTTT; CDR3: CASRKDSGRALDTQYF
size: .; J: TRBJ2-7; V: TRBV18; D: .; DNA: TGTGCCAGCTCACATGGATACCAGGGCGAGCAGTACTTC; CDR3: CASSHGYQGEQYF
size: .; J: TRBJ1-2; V: TRBV6-1; D: .; DNA: TGTGCCAGCAGTGACTTCGTGGAGGGGAATGGCTACACCTTC; CDR3: CASSDFVEGNGYTF
size: .; J: TRBJ2-7; V: TRBV28; D: .; DNA: TGTGCCAGCAGTTTACCGACAGGAGGATACGAGCAGTACTTC; CDR3: CASSLPTGGYEQYF
size: .; J: TRBJ1-1; V: TRBV7-9; D: .; DNA: TGTGCCAGCAGGCCTCGAGAGAACACTGAAGCTTTCTTT; CDR3: CASRPRENTEAFF
size: .; J: TRBJ1-3; V: TRBV28; D: .; DNA: TGTGCCAGCACTGAGGGGGTTGGGAACACCATATATTTT; CDR3: CASTEGVGNTIYF
size: .; J: TRBJ1-2; V: TRBV5-1; D: TRBD1; DNA: TGCGCCAGCAGCTCGGGACAGACTAACTATGGCTACACCTTC; CDR3: CASSSGQTNYGYTF